The 2 T cell receptor beta chains given below trace back to one sample, sequenced in a study of graft-versus-host responses after intestinal transplantation. Here immunoSEQ multiplex PCR was the method, and the copy in TCRdb shows in-frame clones only, minus some. The sample lists about 25,000 clones, about 94% occurring once. The sequences come from PBMCs, collected 30 days after intestinal transplant. These receptors all stem from a human patient who received an intestinal transplant, so some T cells may come from the graft donor.

The chain is built from TRBV28 and TRBJ1-5; 8 bases line up with TRBD1. CDR3 length: 13 residues. Germline V gene data show CDR1 as MDHEN and CDR2 as SYDVKM. V was clipped by 10 bases and J by 4 bases; unmatched bases: 6. The CDR3 reads CATRQGLNQPQHF. The CDR3 nucleotides read TGTGCCACAAGACAGGGGCTAAATCAGCCCCAGCATTTT.

This chain uses TRBV7-7 with TRBJ2-5; possible D gene TRBD1, 6 bases. The CDR3 extends over 15 amino acids. In germline, CDR1 is SSHAT, CDR2 FNYEAQ (reference sequence). Trimming took 2 bases from V and 2 from J, leaving 12 bases between them. The chain's CDR3 is CASSLSQGLQETQYF. CDR3 coding DNA: TGTGCCAGCAGCTTAAGTCAGGGGCTGCAAGAGACCCAGTACTTC.